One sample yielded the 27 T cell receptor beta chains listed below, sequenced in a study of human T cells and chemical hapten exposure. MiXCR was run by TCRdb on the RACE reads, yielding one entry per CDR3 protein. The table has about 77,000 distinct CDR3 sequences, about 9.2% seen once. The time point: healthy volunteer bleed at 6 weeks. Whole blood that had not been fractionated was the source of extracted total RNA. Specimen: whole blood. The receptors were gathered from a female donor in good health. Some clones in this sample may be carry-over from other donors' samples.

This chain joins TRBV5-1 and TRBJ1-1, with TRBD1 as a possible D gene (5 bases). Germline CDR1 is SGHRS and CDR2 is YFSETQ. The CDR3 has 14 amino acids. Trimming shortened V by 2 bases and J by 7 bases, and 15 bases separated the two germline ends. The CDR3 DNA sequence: TGCGCCAGCAGCTTACAGGTTGGAGCGGTTGAAGCTTTCTTT. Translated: CASSLQVGAVEAFF.

The CDR3 nucleotides read TGTGCCAGCAGCCAAGGACCGCCCACGAACCTGGGTGGCTACACCTTC. It is translated as CASSQGPPTNLGGYTF. The rearrangement links TRBV14 to TRBJ1-2; D is ambiguous. This CDR3 spans 16 amino acids. CDR1 and CDR2 (germline): SGHDN, FVKESK. The V gene lost 1 base and the J gene lost 7 bases, with 19 bases spanning the gap.

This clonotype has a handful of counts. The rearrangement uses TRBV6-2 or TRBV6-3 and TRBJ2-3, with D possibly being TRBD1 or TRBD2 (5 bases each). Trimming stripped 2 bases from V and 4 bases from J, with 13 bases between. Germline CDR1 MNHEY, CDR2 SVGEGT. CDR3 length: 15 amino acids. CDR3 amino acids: CASSYGAGGADTQYF. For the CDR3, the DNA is TGTGCCAGCAGTTACGGGGCCGGAGGAGCAGATACGCAGTATTTT.

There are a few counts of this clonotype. CDR3 sequence: CASSPFTGATEAFF. The CDR3 DNA is TGTGCCAGCAGCCCCTTTACGGGGGCCACTGAAGCTTTCTTT. This chain connects TRBV14 to TRBJ1-1; D may be TRBD1 (6 bases). This CDR3 is built from 14 residues. Germline V lookup: CDR1 SGHDN, CDR2 FVKESK. Trimming cost V 4 bases and J 4 bases, with 13 bases left between them. Full variable domain (outside the CDR3, taken from reference TRBV14 and TRBJ1-1): EAGVTQFPSHSVIEKGQTVTLRCDPISGHDNLYWYRRVMGKEIKFLLHFVKESKQDESGMPNNRFLAERTGGTYSTLKVQPAELEDSGVYFCASSPFTGATEAFFGQGTRLTVV.

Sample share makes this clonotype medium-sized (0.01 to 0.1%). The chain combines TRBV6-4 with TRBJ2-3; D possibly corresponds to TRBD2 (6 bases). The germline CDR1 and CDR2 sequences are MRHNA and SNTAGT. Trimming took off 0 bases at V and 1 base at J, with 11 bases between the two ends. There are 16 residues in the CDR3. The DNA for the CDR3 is TGTGCCAGCAGTGACTCCGGCGGGGTAGGCACAGATACGCAGTATTTT. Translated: CASSDSGGVGTDTQYF.

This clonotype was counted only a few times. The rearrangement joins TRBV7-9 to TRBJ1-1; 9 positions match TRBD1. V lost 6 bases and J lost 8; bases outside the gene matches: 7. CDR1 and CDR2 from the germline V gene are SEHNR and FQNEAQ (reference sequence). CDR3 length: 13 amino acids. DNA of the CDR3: TGTGCCAGCAGTCGAACCGGGACAGGGGAAGCTTTCTTT. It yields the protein CASSRTGTGEAFF.

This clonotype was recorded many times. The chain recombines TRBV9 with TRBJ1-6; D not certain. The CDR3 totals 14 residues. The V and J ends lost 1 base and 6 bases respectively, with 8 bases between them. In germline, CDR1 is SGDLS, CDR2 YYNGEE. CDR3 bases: TGTGCCAGCAGCGTAATTGGGAGTAATTCACCCCTCCACTTT. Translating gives CASSVIGSNSPLHF.

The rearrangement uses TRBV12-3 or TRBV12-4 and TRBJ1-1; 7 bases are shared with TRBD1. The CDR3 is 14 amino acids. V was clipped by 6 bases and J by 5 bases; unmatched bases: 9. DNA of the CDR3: TGTGCCAGCAGGTCAGGGGGATGGGGGACTGAAGCTTTCTTT. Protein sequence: CASRSGGWGTEAFF.

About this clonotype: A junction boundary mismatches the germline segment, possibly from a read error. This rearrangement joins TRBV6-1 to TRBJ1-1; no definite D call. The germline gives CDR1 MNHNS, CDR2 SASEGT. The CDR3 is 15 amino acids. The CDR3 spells CASSDKYNGNPEAFF. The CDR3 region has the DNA TGTGCCAGCAGTGATAAGTATAATGGGAACCCTGAAGCTTTCTTT.

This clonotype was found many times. The CDR3 protein is CASTEIGSGNTIYF. DNA of the CDR3: TGTGCCAGCACGGAGATAGGCTCTGGAAACACCATATATTTT. V and J are TRBV6-1 and TRBJ1-3; D gene unclear. The V and J ends lost 7 bases and 0 bases respectively, with 10 bases between them. The CDR3 contains 14 residues. Germline V gene data show CDR1 as MNHNS and CDR2 as SASEGT.

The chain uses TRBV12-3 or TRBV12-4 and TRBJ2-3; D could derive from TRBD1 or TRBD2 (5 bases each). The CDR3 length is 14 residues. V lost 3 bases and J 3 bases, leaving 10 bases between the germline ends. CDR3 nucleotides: TGTGCCAGCAGTTTCCAGGGCGGGACAGATACGCAGTATTTT. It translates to CASSFQGGTDTQYF.

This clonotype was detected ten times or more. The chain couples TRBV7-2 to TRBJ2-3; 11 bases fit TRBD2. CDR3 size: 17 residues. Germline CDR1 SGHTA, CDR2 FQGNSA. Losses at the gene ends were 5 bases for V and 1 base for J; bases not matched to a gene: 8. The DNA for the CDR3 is TGTGCCAGCAGCCTAGGGACTAGCGGTGCTGGCACAGATACGCAGTATTTT. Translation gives CASSLGTSGAGTDTQYF.

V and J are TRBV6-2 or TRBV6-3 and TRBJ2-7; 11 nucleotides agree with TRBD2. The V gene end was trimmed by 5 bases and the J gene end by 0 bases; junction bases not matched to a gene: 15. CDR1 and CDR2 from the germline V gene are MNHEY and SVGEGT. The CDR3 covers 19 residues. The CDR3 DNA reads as TGTGCCAGCAGTCCGCGTTTGGCTAGCGGGGGGAAAAACTCCTACGAGCAGTACTTC. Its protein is CASSPRLASGGKNSYEQYF.

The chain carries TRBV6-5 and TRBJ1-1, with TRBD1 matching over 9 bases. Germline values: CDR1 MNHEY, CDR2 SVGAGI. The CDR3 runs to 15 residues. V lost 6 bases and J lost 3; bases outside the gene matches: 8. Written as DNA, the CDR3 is TGTGCCAGCAGGGTACAGGGGGCGCGGGACACTGAAGCTTTCTTT. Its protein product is CASRVQGARDTEAFF.

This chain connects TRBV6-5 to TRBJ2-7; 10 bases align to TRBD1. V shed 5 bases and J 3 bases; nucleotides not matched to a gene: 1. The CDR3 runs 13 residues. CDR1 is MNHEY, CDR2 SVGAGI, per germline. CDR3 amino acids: CASSRDRGYEQYF. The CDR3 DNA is TGTGCCAGCAGTAGGGACAGGGGCTACGAGCAGTACTTC.

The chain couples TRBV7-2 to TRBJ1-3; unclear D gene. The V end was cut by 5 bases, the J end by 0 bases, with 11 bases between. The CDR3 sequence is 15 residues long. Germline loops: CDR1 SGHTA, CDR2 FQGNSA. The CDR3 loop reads CASSPNTYSGNTIYF. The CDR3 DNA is TGTGCCAGCAGCCCTAATACCTACTCTGGAAACACCATATATTTT.

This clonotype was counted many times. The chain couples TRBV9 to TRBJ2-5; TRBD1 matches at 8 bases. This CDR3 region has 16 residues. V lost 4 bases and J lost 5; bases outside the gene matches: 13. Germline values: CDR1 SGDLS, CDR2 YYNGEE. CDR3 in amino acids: CASSPSPGTGLETQYF. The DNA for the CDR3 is TGTGCCAGCAGCCCGAGCCCAGGGACAGGCTTGGAGACCCAGTACTTC. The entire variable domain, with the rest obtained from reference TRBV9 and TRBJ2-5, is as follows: DSGVTQTPKHLITATGQRVTLRCSPRSGDLSVYWYQQSLDQGLQFLIQYYNGEERAKGNILERFSAQQFPDLHSELNLSSLELGDSALYFCASSPSPGTGLETQYFGPGTRLLVL.

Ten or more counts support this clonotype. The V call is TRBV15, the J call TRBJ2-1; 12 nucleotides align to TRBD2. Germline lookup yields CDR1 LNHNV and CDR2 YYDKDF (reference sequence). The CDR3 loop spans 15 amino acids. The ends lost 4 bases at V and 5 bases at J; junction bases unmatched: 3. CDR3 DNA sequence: TGTGCCACCAGCACGCGGACTAGCGGGGACAATGAGCAGTTCTTC. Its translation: CATSTRTSGDNEQFF.

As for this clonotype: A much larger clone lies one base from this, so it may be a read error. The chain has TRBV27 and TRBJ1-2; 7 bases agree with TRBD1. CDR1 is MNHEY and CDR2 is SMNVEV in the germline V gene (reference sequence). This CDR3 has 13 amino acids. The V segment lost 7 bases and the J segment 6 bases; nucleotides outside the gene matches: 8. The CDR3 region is CASMQQGSDGYTF. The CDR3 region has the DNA TGTGCCAGCATGCAACAGGGGTCCGATGGCTACACCTTC.

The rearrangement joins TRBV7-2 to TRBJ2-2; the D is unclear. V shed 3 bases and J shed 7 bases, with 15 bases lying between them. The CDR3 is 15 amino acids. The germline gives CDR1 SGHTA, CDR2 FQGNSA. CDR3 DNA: TGTGCCAGCAGCTTCACCGACGGTGCTGTCGGGGAGCTGTTTTTT. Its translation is CASSFTDGAVGELFF.

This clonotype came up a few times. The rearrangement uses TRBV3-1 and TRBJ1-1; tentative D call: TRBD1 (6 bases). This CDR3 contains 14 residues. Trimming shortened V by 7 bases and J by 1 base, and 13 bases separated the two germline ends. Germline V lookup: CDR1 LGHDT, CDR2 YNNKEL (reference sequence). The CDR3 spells CASKFQTGNTEAFF. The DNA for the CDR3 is TGTGCCAGCAAGTTCCAGACAGGGAACACTGAAGCTTTCTTT.

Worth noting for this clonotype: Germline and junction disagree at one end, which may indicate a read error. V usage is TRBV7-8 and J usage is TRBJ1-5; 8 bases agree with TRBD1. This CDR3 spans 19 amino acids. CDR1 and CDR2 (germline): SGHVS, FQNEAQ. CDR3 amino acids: CASSVADLVQGELDQPQHF. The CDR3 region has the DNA TGTGCCAGCAGCGTAGCCGATCTGGTACAGGGGGAGTTAGATCAGCCCCAGCATTTT.

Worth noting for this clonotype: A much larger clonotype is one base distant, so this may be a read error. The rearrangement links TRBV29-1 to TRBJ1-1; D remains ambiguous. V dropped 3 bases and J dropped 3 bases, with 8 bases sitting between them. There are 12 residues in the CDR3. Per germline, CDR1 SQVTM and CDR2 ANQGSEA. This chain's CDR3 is CSVDGLDTEAFF. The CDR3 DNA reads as TGCAGCGTTGATGGCCTGGACACTGAAGCTTTCTTT.

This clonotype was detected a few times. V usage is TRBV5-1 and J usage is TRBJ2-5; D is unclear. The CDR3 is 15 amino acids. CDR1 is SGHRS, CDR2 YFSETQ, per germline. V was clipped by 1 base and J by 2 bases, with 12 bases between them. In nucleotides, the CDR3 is TGCGCCAGCAGCTTGTTCTCTATGGAGCAAGAGACCCAGTACTTC. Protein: CASSLFSMEQETQYF. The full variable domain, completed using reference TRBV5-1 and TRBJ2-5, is KAGVTQTPRYLIKTRGQQVTLSCSPISGHRSVSWYQQTPGQGLQFLFEYFSETQRNKGNFPGRFSGRQFSNSRSEMNVSTLELGDSALYLCASSLFSMEQETQYFGPGTRLLVL.

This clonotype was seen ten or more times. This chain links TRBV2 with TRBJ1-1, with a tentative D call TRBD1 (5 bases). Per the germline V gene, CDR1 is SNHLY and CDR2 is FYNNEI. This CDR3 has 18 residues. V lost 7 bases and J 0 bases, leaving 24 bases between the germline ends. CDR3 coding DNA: TGTGCCAGCAAAAAAAGGTGGGGCCTACCTGCCTTGAACACTGAAGCTTTCTTT. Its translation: CASKKRWGLPALNTEAFF.

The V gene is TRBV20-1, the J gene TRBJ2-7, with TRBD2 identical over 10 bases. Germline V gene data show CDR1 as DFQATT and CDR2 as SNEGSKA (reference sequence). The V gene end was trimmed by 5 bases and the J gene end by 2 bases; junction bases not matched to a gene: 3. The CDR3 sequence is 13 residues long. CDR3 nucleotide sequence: TGCAGTGCTCCTAGCGGGGGAACCTACGAGCAGTACTTC. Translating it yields CSAPSGGTYEQYF.

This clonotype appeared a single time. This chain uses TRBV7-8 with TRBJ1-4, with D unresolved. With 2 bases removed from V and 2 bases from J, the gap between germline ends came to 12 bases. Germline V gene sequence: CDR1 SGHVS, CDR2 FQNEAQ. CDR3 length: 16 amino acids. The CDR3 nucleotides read TGTGCCAGCAGCTTAAACCGGGAGCGCACTAATGAAAAACTGTTTTTT. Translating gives CASSLNRERTNEKLFF.